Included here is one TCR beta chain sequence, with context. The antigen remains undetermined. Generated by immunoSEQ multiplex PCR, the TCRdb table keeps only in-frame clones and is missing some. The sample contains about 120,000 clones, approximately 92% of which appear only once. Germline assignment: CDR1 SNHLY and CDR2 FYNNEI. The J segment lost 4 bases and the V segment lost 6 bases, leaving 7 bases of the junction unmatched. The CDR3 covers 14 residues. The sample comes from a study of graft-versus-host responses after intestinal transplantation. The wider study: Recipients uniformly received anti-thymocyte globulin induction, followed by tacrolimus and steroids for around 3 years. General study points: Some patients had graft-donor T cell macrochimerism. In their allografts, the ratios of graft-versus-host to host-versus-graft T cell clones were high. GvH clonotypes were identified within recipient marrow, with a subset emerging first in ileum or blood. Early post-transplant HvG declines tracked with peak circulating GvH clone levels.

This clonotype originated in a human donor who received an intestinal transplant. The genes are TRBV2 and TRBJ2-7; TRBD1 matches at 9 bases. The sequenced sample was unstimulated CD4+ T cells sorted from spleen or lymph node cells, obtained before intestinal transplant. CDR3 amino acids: CASRQGAVIYEQYF. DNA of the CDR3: TGTGCCAGCAGACAGGGGGCAGTGATATACGAGCAGTACTTC.